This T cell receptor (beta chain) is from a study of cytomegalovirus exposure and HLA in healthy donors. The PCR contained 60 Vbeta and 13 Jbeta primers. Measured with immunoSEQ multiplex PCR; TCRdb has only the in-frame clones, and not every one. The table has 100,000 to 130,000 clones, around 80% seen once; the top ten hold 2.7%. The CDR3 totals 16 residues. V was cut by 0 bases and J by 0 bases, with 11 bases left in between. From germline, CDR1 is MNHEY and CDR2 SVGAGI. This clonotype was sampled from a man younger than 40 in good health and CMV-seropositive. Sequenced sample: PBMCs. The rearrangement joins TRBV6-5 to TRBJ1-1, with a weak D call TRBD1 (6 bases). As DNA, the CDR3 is TGTGCCAGCAGTTACTCTGGACAGTTAATGAACACTGAAGCTTTCTTT. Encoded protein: CASSYSGQLMNTEAFF.